This T cell receptor beta chain derives from a study of T cells in Graves' hyperthyroidism and ophthalmopathy. Amplification of TCR beta CDR3 regions used RNA as the template. First-round RT-PCR with HTBI primers amplified the TCR CDR3 region. Each CDR3 protein is one row after TCRdb ran MiXCR on the multiplex PCR reads. Of about 380,000 distinct CDR3 sequences in the sample, around 20% were seen once. The study based diagnoses on clinical symptoms, serum thyroxine and TRAb, thyroid ultrasound and orbital computed tomography. It was 10 ml of fresh peripheral blood that supplied the PBMCs. This clonotype was recorded at least ten times. This clonotype was sampled from a man aged 18 to 29 with Graves' ophthalmopathy. Sequencing used blood.

CDR3 DNA sequence: TGCGCCAGCAGAACTAGCGGGAGCACAGATACGCAGTATTTT. Translated, it gives CASRTSGSTDTQYF. This chain connects TRBV5-1 to TRBJ2-3, with 9 bases matching TRBD2. The J segment lost 0 bases and the V segment lost 5 bases, leaving 1 base of the junction unmatched. The germline CDR1 and CDR2 sequences are SGHRS and YFSETQ. The length of the CDR3 is 14 residues.